One sample yielded the 18 T cell receptor beta chains listed below, sequenced in a study of PD-L1 blockade in urothelial cancer. Assay used: immunoSEQ multiplex PCR; TCRdb lists only in-frame clones, some missing. The sample consists of about 82,000 clones, 82% of them appearing once. The sample in question was PBMCs, obtained around atezolizumab (anti-PD-L1) treatment. These TCRs come from a man aged 65 to 85 with urothelial cancer.

This rearrangement joins TRBV5-4 to TRBJ2-2, with TRBD2 identical over 7 bases. Germline lookup yields CDR1 SGHNT and CDR2 YYREEE (reference sequence). There are 13 residues in the CDR3. V lost 5 bases, J lost 5 bases, and 3 bases stayed unmatched. The CDR3 here is CASSWGGTGELFF. CDR3 DNA sequence: TGTGCCAGCAGTTGGGGGGGGACCGGGGAGCTGTTTTTT.

V and J are TRBV5-8 and TRBJ1-2; D is possibly TRBD1 (6 bases). Trimming took 1 base from V and 5 from J, leaving 18 bases between them. The CDR3 loop spans 16 amino acids. CDR1 is SGHTS, CDR2 YDEGEE, per germline. The CDR3 is CASSLRLRGKRYGYTF. The CDR3 bases are TGTGCCAGCAGCTTGAGGTTGAGGGGGAAGAGATATGGCTACACCTTC.

This clone appeared a few times. The V call is TRBV11-2, the J call TRBJ2-7; 7 bases align to TRBD1. Germline CDR1 reads SGHAT; CDR2 reads FQNNGV. The CDR3 runs 14 residues. The trim removed 3 bases at V and 3 bases at J, leaving 5 bases unmatched. CDR3 sequence reads: CASSFTGVNYEQYF. CDR3 bases: TGTGCCAGCAGCTTTACAGGGGTGAACTACGAGCAGTACTTC.

The chain employs TRBV7-6 and TRBJ2-5; D is possibly TRBD2 (6 bases). V was shortened by 2 bases and J by 1 base, with 8 bases between the two germline ends. Per germline, CDR1 SGHVS and CDR2 FNYEAQ. The CDR3 length is 14 residues. The CDR3 DNA sequence: TGTGCCAGCAGCTTATTTAGCGGCCAAGAGACCCAGTACTTC. Encoded protein: CASSLFSGQETQYF.

This clone has more than one count but fewer than ten. The rearrangement links TRBV16 to TRBJ2-2; 10 bases line up with TRBD1. Germline CDR1 reads KGHSY; CDR2 reads FQNENV. The CDR3 runs to 16 residues. J lost 7 bases, V lost 4 bases, and 9 bases had no gene match. DNA for the CDR3: TGTGCCAGCAGCCCGGTCGGGACAGGGGCCGGCGGGGAGCTGTTTTTT. It specifies CASSPVGTGAGGELFF.

The chain recombines TRBV5-4 with TRBJ2-1; 12 bases align to TRBD2. J gave up 6 bases and V 6 bases, and 4 bases lay outside the gene matches. CDR1 and CDR2 (germline): SGHNT, YYREEE (reference sequence). The CDR3 has 14 residues. The DNA of the CDR3 is TGTGCCAGCACCTCTAGCGGGGGGGGCAATGAGCAGTTCTTC. Translated: CASTSSGGGNEQFF.

V usage is TRBV27 and J usage is TRBJ1-6; tentative D call: TRBD1 (6 bases). Trimming cost V 6 bases and J 7 bases, with 16 bases left between them. There are 15 residues in the CDR3. From germline, CDR1 is MNHEY and CDR2 SMNVEV (reference sequence). The CDR3 protein is CASSLRGAGNSPLHF. The CDR3 nucleotides read TGTGCCAGCAGCCTACGGGGGGCAGGCAATTCACCCCTCCACTTT.

This chain uses TRBV6-5 with TRBJ2-1, with TRBD2 as a possible D gene (5 bases). Looked up from germline, CDR1 is MNHEY and CDR2 is SVGAGI. The CDR3 runs 14 residues. V was trimmed by 0 bases and J by 5 bases, leaving 8 bases between them. CDR3 region: CASSYSHGDNEQFF. For the CDR3, the DNA is TGTGCCAGCAGTTACTCGCACGGGGACAATGAGCAGTTCTTC.

This chain links TRBV6-5 with TRBJ1-2, with 11 bases fitting TRBD1. Germline assignment: CDR1 MNHEY and CDR2 SVGAGI. Trimming cost V 7 bases and J 2 bases; bases outside gene matches: 6. CDR3 length equals 15 residues. The CDR3, as DNA: TGTGCCAGCACCGATAGGGACAGGGGGAACTATGGCTACACCTTC. Amino acids: CASTDRDRGNYGYTF.

This clone was detected only a few times. This chain connects TRBV4-2 to TRBJ2-3; TRBD2 agrees at 7 bases. J was trimmed by 3 bases and V by 0 bases; bases with no gene match: 6. Germline-derived CDR1 and CDR2 are LGHNA and YNFKEQ. The CDR3 covers 16 residues. As DNA, the CDR3 is TGTGCCAGCAGCCAAGATAGGCTAGCGGTGACAGATACGCAGTATTTT. Translation gives CASSQDRLAVTDTQYF.

This clone came up a few times. The rearrangement links TRBV19 to TRBJ1-5, with TRBD1 as a possible D gene (5 bases). This CDR3 spans 13 amino acids. From germline, CDR1 is LNHDA and CDR2 SQIVND (reference sequence). V dropped 6 bases and J dropped 6 bases, with 12 bases sitting between them. The CDR3 DNA reads TGTGCCAGTAGCGCGGGACTTGGTCAGCCCCAGCATTTT. Amino acids: CASSAGLGQPQHF.

V usage is TRBV7-8 and J usage is TRBJ2-1; 8 positions match TRBD2. J gave up 3 bases and V 0 bases, and 7 bases lay outside the gene matches. This CDR3 contains 17 residues. CDR1 and CDR2 (germline): SGHVS, FQNEAQ. CDR3 in amino acids: CASSLALRGAFYNEQFF. The CDR3 region has the DNA TGTGCCAGCAGCTTAGCCTTGCGGGGGGCTTTCTACAATGAGCAGTTCTTC.

This sequence joins TRBV5-1 and TRBJ1-1; 10 nucleotides align to TRBD1. The CDR3 runs 13 residues. Germline trimming cut 4 bases from V and 6 bases from J; bases unmatched to any gene: 3. The germline V gene has CDR1 SGHRS and CDR2 YFSETQ. This CDR3 is CASSRTGGAEAFF. The CDR3 nucleotides are TGCGCCAGCAGCAGGACAGGGGGTGCTGAAGCTTTCTTT.

This clone appeared a single time. The chain employs TRBV6-5 and TRBJ2-2; D gene uncertain. The CDR3 totals 14 residues. Germline-derived CDR1 and CDR2 are MNHEY and SVGAGI. V shed 0 bases and J shed 6 bases, with 8 bases lying between them. CDR3 DNA sequence: TGTGCCAGCAGTTACTCGCGGCGAGCCGGGGAGCTGTTTTTT. Encoded protein: CASSYSRRAGELFF.

The rearrangement joins TRBV10-2 to TRBJ1-6, with a possible D match to TRBD1 (5 bases). The CDR3 is 18 amino acids. Deletions cut 0 bases from V and 0 bases from J, with 12 bases between. Germline-derived CDR1 and CDR2 are WSHSY and SAAADI. The CDR3 region is CASSESVTASSYNSPLHF. The CDR3 bases are TGCGCCAGCAGTGAGTCGGTGACAGCCAGCTCCTATAATTCACCCCTCCACTTT.

The chain uses TRBV19 and TRBJ2-1; 11 positions match TRBD2. The CDR3 has 13 amino acids. The J segment lost 7 bases and the V segment lost 5 bases, leaving 1 base of the junction unmatched. CDR1 and CDR2 from the germline V gene are LNHDA and SQIVND (reference sequence). The CDR3 reads CASSASGRNEQFF. DNA of the CDR3: TGTGCCAGTAGTGCTAGCGGGAGGAATGAGCAGTTCTTC.

The chain employs TRBV19 and TRBJ1-5; no clear D gene. V lost 8 bases, J lost 5 bases, and 10 bases lay in between. Germline values: CDR1 LNHDA, CDR2 SQIVND (reference sequence). This CDR3 comprises 12 residues. The CDR3 DNA is TGTGCCAGTTCGACTCCCGATCAGCCCCAGCATTTT. It yields the protein CASSTPDQPQHF.

The genes are TRBV4-2 and TRBJ1-4; no clear D gene. Germline-derived CDR1 and CDR2 are LGHNA and YNFKEQ. The CDR3 contains 13 residues. Trimming removed 0 bases at V and 10 bases at J, with 9 bases between. As DNA, the CDR3 is TGTGCCAGCAGCCAAGATCATCGAGGAAAACTGTTTTTT. It codes for CASSQDHRGKLFF.